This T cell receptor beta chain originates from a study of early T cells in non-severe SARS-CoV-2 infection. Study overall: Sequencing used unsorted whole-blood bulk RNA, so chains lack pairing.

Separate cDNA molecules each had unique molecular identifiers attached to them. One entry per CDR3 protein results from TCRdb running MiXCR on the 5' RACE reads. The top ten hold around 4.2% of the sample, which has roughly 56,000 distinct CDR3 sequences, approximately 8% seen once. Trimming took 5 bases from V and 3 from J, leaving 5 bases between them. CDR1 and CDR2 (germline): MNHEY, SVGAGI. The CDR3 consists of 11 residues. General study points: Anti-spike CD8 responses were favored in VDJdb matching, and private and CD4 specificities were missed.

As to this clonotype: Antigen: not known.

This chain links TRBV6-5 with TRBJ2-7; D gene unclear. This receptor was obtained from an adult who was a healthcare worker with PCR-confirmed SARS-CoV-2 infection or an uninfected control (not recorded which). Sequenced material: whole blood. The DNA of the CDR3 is TGTGCCAGCAGTCAACTCTACGAGCAGTACTTC. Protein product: CASSQLYEQYF.